This T cell receptor beta chain appears in the sequencing data of a study of blood T cell repertoires in COVID-19. The overall study: Both acute and convalescent COVID-19 samples were obtained from the United States, Italy and Spain.

In the authors' methods: Nucleated cell number was recorded as an estimate derived from reference gene primer amplification. This table comes from immunoSEQ multiplex PCR, and its TCRdb copy is limited to in-frame clones, with some not included. Clonal size and the V and J genes are those of that table, whereas D and trimming came from the DNA. The data show some 160,000 clones, 78% seen once. Trimming left V 3 bases short and J 1 base short, with 8 bases between. Germline CDR1 reads SGHTA; CDR2 reads FQGTGA. This CDR3 has 14 residues. The source material was peripheral blood. The receptor was derived from an elderly woman with acute or convalescent COVID-19. The chain joins TRBV7-3 to TRBJ2-3; D possibly corresponds to TRBD2 (6 bases). Here the CDR3 DNA reads TGTGCCAGCAGCTTGTGGGGGGGCACAGATACGCAGTATTTT. Protein: CASSLWGGTDTQYF.